These 9 T cell receptor beta chains were sequenced from one sample in a study of T cells after yellow fever vaccination. Via MiXCR, TCRdb re-called the 5' RACE reads, giving one row per CDR3 protein. The sample has a few hundred thousand distinct CDR3 sequences, roughly 8.4% seen once. This specimen was PBMCs, taken approximately 47 days after the first yellow fever vaccination. Every receptor here comes from a man younger than 30 who received the YFV17D yellow fever vaccine.

The rearrangement joins TRBV15 to TRBJ2-3; D perhaps matches TRBD2 (5 bases). Germline-derived CDR1 and CDR2 are LNHNV and YYDKDF (reference sequence). The CDR3 has 16 amino acids. Trimming cost V 0 bases and J 0 bases, with 10 bases left between them. CDR3 sequence (DNA): TGTGCCACCAGCAGAGAAGGACTCCTAAGCACAGATACGCAGTATTTT. Translating it yields CATSREGLLSTDTQYF.

This clonotype was picked up many times. The rearrangement joins TRBV7-2 to TRBJ1-1; weak D call: TRBD1 (6 bases). The CDR3 is 14 amino acids. The V end was cut by 5 bases, the J end by 2 bases, with 12 bases between. Germline V gene data show CDR1 as SGHTA and CDR2 as FQGNSA. CDR3 protein: CASSRQVSNTEAFF. The CDR3 DNA sequence: TGTGCCAGCAGCCGACAGGTTAGCAACACTGAAGCTTTCTTT. The full variable domain, rest sourced from reference TRBV7-2 and TRBJ1-1, is GAGVSQSPSNKVTEKGKDVELRCDPISGHTALYWYRQSLGQGLEFLIYFQGNSAPDKSGLPSDRFSAERTGGSVSTLTIQRTQQEDSAVYLCASSRQVSNTEAFFGQGTRLTVV.

This clonotype was found a few times. This sequence joins TRBV27 and TRBJ2-1, with 7 bases identical to TRBD1. The CDR3 is 13 residues long. Unmatched junction bases numbered 5, after V lost 6 bases and J lost 6 bases. Germline-derived CDR1 and CDR2 are MNHEY and SMNVEV (reference sequence). The CDR3 DNA is TGTGCCAGCAGGGCACAGGGGTCCAATGAGCAGTTCTTC. It codes for CASRAQGSNEQFF.

The chain joins TRBV27 to TRBJ2-1; 12 nucleotides match TRBD2. This CDR3 spans 20 amino acids. The junction had 25 bases not matched to a gene; V was cut back by 5 bases and J by 11 bases. Germline CDR1 reads MNHEY; CDR2 reads SMNVEV (reference sequence). The CDR3 nucleotides are TGTGCCAGCAGTGCCCTGGACTGGGGACTAGCGGGTTCCACGGAAGGGAAGCAGTTCTTC. This translates into CASSALDWGLAGSTEGKQFF.

This clonotype has more than one count but fewer than ten. The chain recombines TRBV6-5 with TRBJ2-7; D not resolved. This CDR3 has 11 amino acids. The germline CDR1 and CDR2 sequences are MNHEY and SVGAGI. The CDR3 DNA reads as TGTAAGGACCGCAACTCCTACGAGCAGTACTTC. Residues: CKDRNSYEQYF.

This clonotype was seen repeatedly, ten times or more. Its ends do not fully match the called genes, so a read error is possible. The chain employs TRBV5-1 and TRBJ1-1; no clear D gene. The CDR3 length is 13 residues. The germline CDR1 and CDR2 sequences are SGHRS and YFSETQ. CDR3 DNA: TGTGCCAGCAGTTTAGCAGGGAACACTGAAGCTTTCTTT. It is translated as CASSLAGNTEAFF. The entire variable domain, with the rest obtained from reference TRBV5-1 and TRBJ1-1, is as follows: KAGVTQTPRYLIKTRGQQVTLSCSPISGHRSVSWYQQTPGQGLQFLFEYFSETQRNKGNFPGRFSGRQFSNSRSEMNVSTLELGDSALYLCASSLAGNTEAFFGQGTRLTVV.

In this sample, this clonotype turned up a few times. The chain is built from TRBV3-1 and TRBJ2-4, with D possibly called TRBD1 or TRBD2 (6 bases each). Trimming left V 0 bases short and J 2 bases short, with 11 bases between. Germline CDR1 LGHDT, CDR2 YNNKEL (reference sequence). This CDR3 spans 16 amino acids. This chain's CDR3 is CASSQDRGVSKNIQYF. Here the CDR3 DNA reads TGTGCCAGCAGCCAAGATAGGGGGGTGTCCAAAAACATTCAGTACTTC.

This clonotype was observed a handful of times. The chain employs TRBV4-2 and TRBJ1-1; D might be TRBD1 (5 bases). Germline V gives CDR1 LGHNA, CDR2 YNFKEQ. V shed 0 bases and J shed 5 bases, with 16 bases lying between them. The CDR3 contains 16 residues. The CDR3 sequence is CASSQEIRDRGTEAFF. Written as DNA, the CDR3 is TGTGCCAGCAGCCAAGAGATCCGGGACCGAGGGACTGAAGCTTTCTTT.

This clonotype has just a few counts. The chain links TRBV2 to TRBJ2-6; D is possibly TRBD2 (5 bases). The CDR3 extends over 15 amino acids. Germline V gene data show CDR1 as SNHLY and CDR2 as FYNNEI. V was pared by 6 bases and J by 0 bases, with 9 bases between. CDR3 coding DNA: TGTGCCAGCAGGGGAGATTTCTCTGGGGCCAACGTCCTGACTTTC. Protein sequence: CASRGDFSGANVLTF. The full variable domain, its missing parts supplied by reference TRBV2 and TRBJ2-6, is EPEVTQTPSHQVTQMGQEVILRCVPISNHLYFYWYRQILGQKVEFLVSFYNNEISEKSEIFDDQFSVERPDGSNFTLKIRSTKLEDSAMYFCASRGDFSGANVLTFGAGSRLTVL.